One sample yielded the 17 T cell receptor beta chains listed below, sequenced in a study of somatic mutations in cytotoxic T cells in rheumatoid arthritis. TCRdb keeps only in-frame clones here, not all; method: immunoSEQ multiplex PCR. Among 15,000 to 20,000 clones, about four fifths were seen once, and the ten largest hold around a fifth. Sequencing input: CD8+ T cells sorted from blood. Receptors originate from an adult with rheumatoid arthritis.

The chain links TRBV21-1 to TRBJ1-2. TRBV21-1 represents a pseudogene. The CDR3 contains 15 residues. CDR3 sequence reads: CASSDTGSLPPGYTF. Here the CDR3 DNA reads TGTGCCAGCAGCGATACTGGGAGTCTCCCTCCTGGCTACACCTTC.

This chain connects TRBV4-2 to TRBJ2-1; 7 bases map to TRBD2. CDR1 is LGHNA and CDR2 is YNFKEQ in the germline V gene. This CDR3 has 17 residues. With 0 bases clipped from V and 12 bases from J, the junction kept 17 bases outside the gene matches. Here the CDR3 reads CASSQDLEGLAAVGQFF. In nucleotides, the CDR3 is TGTGCCAGCAGCCAAGATCTGGAAGGCCTAGCGGCGGTGGGGCAGTTCTTC.

The chain employs TRBV27 and TRBJ1-1; 10 positions match TRBD1. This CDR3 contains 14 residues. Germline CDR1 and CDR2: MNHEY and SMNVEV (reference sequence). J gave up 4 bases and V 4 bases, and 3 bases lay outside the gene matches. CDR3 nucleotides: TGTGCCAGCAGTTACGGGACAGGGGTCACTGAAGCTTTCTTT. Protein product: CASSYGTGVTEAFF.

A few counts support this clone. The V call is TRBV15, the J call TRBJ2-7, with 9 nucleotides matching TRBD1. After removal of 2 bases from V and 5 bases from J, the junction contained 4 bases not matched to a gene. Germline V gives CDR1 LNHNV, CDR2 YYDKDF (reference sequence). The CDR3 contains 14 residues. DNA of the CDR3: TGTGCCACCAGCAGAACAGGGGGCCTCGACGAGCAGTACTTC. Its protein is CATSRTGGLDEQYF.

The chain combines TRBV4-1 with TRBJ2-3; 7 nucleotides agree with TRBD1. From germline, CDR1 is MGHRA and CDR2 YSYEKL. The V gene end was trimmed by 4 bases and the J gene end by 0 bases; junction bases not matched to a gene: 7. This CDR3 has 16 residues. In DNA, the CDR3 is TGCGCCAGCAGCCCCCGACAGGGCTTTAGCACAGATACGCAGTATTTT. Translated, it gives CASSPRQGFSTDTQYF.

There are a few counts of this clone. V gene TRBV19 combines with J gene TRBJ2-1; 12 bases map to TRBD2. Germline V gives CDR1 LNHDA, CDR2 SQIVND (reference sequence). The V gene end was trimmed by 3 bases and the J gene end by 6 bases; junction bases not matched to a gene: 6. This CDR3 region has 16 residues. In nucleotides, the CDR3 is TGTGCCAGTAGTATGGCGACTAGCGGGAGAGCCAATGAGCAGTTCTTC. This codes for CASSMATSGRANEQFF.

This chain links TRBV6-6 with TRBJ2-7, with D perhaps TRBD1 (6 bases). Trimming pared 6 bases from V and 1 base from J, leaving 13 bases between. The CDR3 is 14 residues long. Germline-derived CDR1 and CDR2 are MNHNY and SVGAGI (reference sequence). The DNA of the CDR3 is TGTGCCAGCAGATACCATGGACAGTCCTACGAGCAGTACTTC. This codes for CASRYHGQSYEQYF.

V and J are TRBV7-2 and TRBJ1-1; D is perhaps TRBD1 (6 bases). Trimming left V 0 bases short and J 4 bases short, with 12 bases between. Germline CDR1 and CDR2: SGHTA and FQGNSA. This CDR3 comprises 15 residues. Here the CDR3 reads CASSLAGTPSTEAFF. CDR3 coding DNA: TGTGCCAGCAGCTTAGCGGGGACACCCTCCACTGAAGCTTTCTTT.

The rearrangement joins TRBV15 to TRBJ2-7, with D unclear. Germline V CDR1 and CDR2: LNHNV, YYDKDF (reference sequence). Trimming took off 1 base at V and 3 bases at J, with 7 bases between the two ends. This CDR3 has 13 amino acids. This CDR3 is CATSRATSYEQYF. CDR3 nucleotide sequence: TGTGCCACCAGCAGAGCAACGAGCTACGAGCAGTACTTC.

The gene calls are TRBV6-5 and TRBJ2-1; 8 bases map to TRBD2. V shed 6 bases and J 4 bases; nucleotides not matched to a gene: 8. The CDR3 length is 15 residues. Per the germline V gene, CDR1 is MNHEY and CDR2 is SVGAGI. CDR3 in amino acids: CASRRPGGGYNEQFF. The CDR3 DNA is TGTGCCAGCAGGCGGCCCGGGGGGGGATACAATGAGCAGTTCTTC.

This clone was found a few times. This chain links TRBV11-3 with TRBJ2-1; no firm D call. The V gene lost 5 bases and the J gene lost 9 bases, with 17 bases spanning the gap. The germline V gene encodes CDR1 SGHNT and CDR2 YENEEA. The CDR3 consists of 14 residues. CDR3 DNA sequence: TGTGCCAGCAGCCCCCCAGATTCGGAGATTGAGCAGTTCTTC. Its protein product is CASSPPDSEIEQFF. The whole variable domain, remainder taken from reference TRBV11-3 and TRBJ2-1, is EAGVVQSPRYKIIEKKQPVAFWCNPISGHNTLYWYLQNLGQGPELLIRYENEEAVDDSQLPKDRFSAERLKGVDSTLKIQPAELGDSAVYLCASSPPDSEIEQFFGPGTRLTVL.

This clone was seen a handful of times. The chain carries TRBV27 and TRBJ1-1, with 8 bases aligning to TRBD1. The junction had 1 base not matched to a gene; V was cut back by 5 bases and J by 5 bases. The CDR3 extends over 12 amino acids. Germline V gene sequence: CDR1 MNHEY, CDR2 SMNVEV (reference sequence). The CDR3 is CASSTGGTEAFF. The CDR3 bases are TGTGCCAGCAGTACAGGGGGAACTGAAGCTTTCTTT.

The V gene is TRBV19, the J gene TRBJ1-1, with 9 bases fitting TRBD1. Germline CDR1 is LNHDA and CDR2 is SQIVND (reference sequence). The CDR3 spans 13 residues. V was clipped by 6 bases and J by 6 bases; unmatched bases: 5. This chain's CDR3 is CASRLQGAAEAFF. The CDR3 DNA follows: TGTGCCAGTAGACTACAGGGGGCAGCTGAAGCTTTCTTT.

The chain uses TRBV11-2 and TRBJ2-1; D is possibly TRBD1 (5 bases). The CDR3 runs to 15 residues. With 2 bases removed from V and 6 bases from J, the gap between germline ends came to 14 bases. CDR1 and CDR2 (germline): SGHAT, FQNNGV. In nucleotides, the CDR3 is TGTGCCAGCAGCTTAAGGGGCAGGGTGCCCAATGAGCAGTTCTTC. Its protein is CASSLRGRVPNEQFF.

This clone was seen more than once but under ten times. The chain joins TRBV9 to TRBJ1-2; D perhaps matches TRBD1 (5 bases). The germline gives CDR1 SGDLS, CDR2 YYNGEE. The CDR3 totals 14 residues. Trimming stripped 0 bases from V and 0 bases from J, with 6 bases between. The CDR3 nucleotides are TGTGCCAGCAGCGTAGGACAGACTAACTATGGCTACACCTTC. This codes for CASSVGQTNYGYTF.

The chain joins TRBV9 to TRBJ1-2, with D unclear. The CDR3 contains 13 residues. Germline loops: CDR1 SGDLS, CDR2 YYNGEE. V lost 0 bases and J lost 7, with 10 bases in between. The DNA for the CDR3 is TGTGCCAGCAGCGTAGACGGGGTCCGTGGCTACACCTTC. Translated: CASSVDGVRGYTF.

Concerning this clone: An end of the junction differs from the germline gene, which may be a read error. J is TRBJ2-7 and V is TRBV11-2; TRBD2 matches 8 bases. CDR3 length: 16 residues. Germline assignment: CDR1 SGHAT and CDR2 FQNNGV. The CDR3 loop is CASTLFREGLSYEQYF. In DNA form, the CDR3 reads TGTGCCAGCACCTTATTCCGGGAGGGCCTCTCCTACGAGCAGTACTTC.